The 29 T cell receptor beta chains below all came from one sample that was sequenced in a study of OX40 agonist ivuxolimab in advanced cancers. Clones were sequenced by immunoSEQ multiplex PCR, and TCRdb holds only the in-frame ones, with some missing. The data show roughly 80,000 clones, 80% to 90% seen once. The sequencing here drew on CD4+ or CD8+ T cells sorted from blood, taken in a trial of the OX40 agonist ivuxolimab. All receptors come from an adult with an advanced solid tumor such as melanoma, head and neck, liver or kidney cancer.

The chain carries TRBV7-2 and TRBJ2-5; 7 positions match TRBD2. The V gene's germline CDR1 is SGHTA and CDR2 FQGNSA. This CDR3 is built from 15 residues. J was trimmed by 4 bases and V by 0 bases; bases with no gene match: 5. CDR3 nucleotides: TGTGCCAGCAGCTTAGCGCTCCCGGGGGGAGAGACCCAGTACTTC. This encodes CASSLALPGGETQYF. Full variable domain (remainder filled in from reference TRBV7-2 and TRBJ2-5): GAGVSQSPSNKVTEKGKDVELRCDPISGHTALYWYRQSLGQGLEFLIYFQGNSAPDKSGLPSDRFSAERTGGSVSTLTIQRTQQEDSAVYLCASSLALPGGETQYFGPGTRLLVL.

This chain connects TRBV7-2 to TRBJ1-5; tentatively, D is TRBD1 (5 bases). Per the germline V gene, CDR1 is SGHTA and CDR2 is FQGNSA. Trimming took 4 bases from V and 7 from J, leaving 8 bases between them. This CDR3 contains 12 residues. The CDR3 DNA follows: TGTGCCAGCAGCTACCGGGGGCAGCCCCAGCATTTT. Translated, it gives CASSYRGQPQHF.

The CDR3 region has the DNA TGTGCCAGCAGCCGAGGCCTAGCGGGGGGATCCTACGAGCAGTACTTC. Amino acids: CASSRGLAGGSYEQYF. The chain combines TRBV7-2 with TRBJ2-7; the match to TRBD2 covers 11 bases. CDR3 length equals 16 residues. With V trimmed by 5 bases and J by 1 base, 7 bases remained unmatched. CDR1 and CDR2 (germline): SGHTA, FQGNSA. The complete variable domain, with remaining parts taken from reference TRBV7-2 and TRBJ2-7, reads GAGVSQSPSNKVTEKGKDVELRCDPISGHTALYWYRQSLGQGLEFLIYFQGNSAPDKSGLPSDRFSAERTGGSVSTLTIQRTQQEDSAVYLCASSRGLAGGSYEQYFGPGTRLTVT.

CDR3 in DNA: TGTGCCACCAGCAGAGTCGCAGGAGGGGGGCTCACTGGAAACACCATATATTTT. This translates into CATSRVAGGGLTGNTIYF. V is TRBV15 and J is TRBJ1-3, with a possible D match to TRBD1 (6 bases). Germline lookup yields CDR1 LNHNV and CDR2 YYDKDF (reference sequence). This CDR3 region has 18 residues. Trimming took off 1 base at V and 2 bases at J, with 18 bases between the two ends.

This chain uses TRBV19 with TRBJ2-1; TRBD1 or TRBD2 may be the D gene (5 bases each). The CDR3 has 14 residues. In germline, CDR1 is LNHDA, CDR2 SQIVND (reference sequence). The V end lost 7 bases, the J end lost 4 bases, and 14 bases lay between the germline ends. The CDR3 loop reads CASKGSKGYNEQFF. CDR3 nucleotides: TGTGCCAGTAAGGGGAGTAAGGGGTACAATGAGCAGTTCTTC.

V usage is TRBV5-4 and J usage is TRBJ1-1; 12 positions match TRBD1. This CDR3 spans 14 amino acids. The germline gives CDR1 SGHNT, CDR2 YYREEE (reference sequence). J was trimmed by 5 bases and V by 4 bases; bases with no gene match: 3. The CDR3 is CASSRDRGQTEAFF. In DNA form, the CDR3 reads TGTGCCAGCAGCCGGGACAGGGGGCAGACTGAAGCTTTCTTT.

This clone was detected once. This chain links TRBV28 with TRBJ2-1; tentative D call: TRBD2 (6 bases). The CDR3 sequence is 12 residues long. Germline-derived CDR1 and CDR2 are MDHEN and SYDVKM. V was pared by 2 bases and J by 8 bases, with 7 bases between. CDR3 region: CASSLASDEQFF. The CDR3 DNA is TGTGCCAGCAGTTTAGCTAGCGATGAGCAGTTCTTC.

CDR3 DNA sequence: TGTGCCAGCAGATCGACAGGGGGCCATGGCTACACCTTC. Translating it yields CASRSTGGHGYTF. The V and J genes are TRBV28 and TRBJ1-2, with TRBD1 matching over 10 bases. The junction had 4 bases not matched to a gene; V was cut back by 6 bases and J by 6 bases. Looked up from germline, CDR1 is MDHEN and CDR2 is SYDVKM. There are 13 residues in the CDR3.

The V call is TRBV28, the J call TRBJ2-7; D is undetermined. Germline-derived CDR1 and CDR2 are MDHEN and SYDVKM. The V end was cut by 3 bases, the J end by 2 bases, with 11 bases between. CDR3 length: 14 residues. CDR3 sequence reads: CASSFSRAPYEQYF. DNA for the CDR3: TGTGCCAGCAGTTTTTCACGGGCGCCCTACGAGCAGTACTTC.

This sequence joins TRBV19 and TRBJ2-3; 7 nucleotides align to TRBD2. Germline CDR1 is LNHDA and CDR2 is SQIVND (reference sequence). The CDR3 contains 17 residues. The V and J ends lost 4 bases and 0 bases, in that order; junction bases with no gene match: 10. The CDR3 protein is CASSRTTKAGSTDTQYF. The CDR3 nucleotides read TGTGCCAGTAGTAGAACGACTAAAGCGGGAAGCACAGATACGCAGTATTTT.

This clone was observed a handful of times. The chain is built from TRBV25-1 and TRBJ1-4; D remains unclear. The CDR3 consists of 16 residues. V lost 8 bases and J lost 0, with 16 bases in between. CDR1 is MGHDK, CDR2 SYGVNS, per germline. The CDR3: CASLSGVGATNEKLFF. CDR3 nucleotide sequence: TGTGCCAGCCTCTCAGGTGTGGGAGCAACTAATGAAAAACTGTTTTTT. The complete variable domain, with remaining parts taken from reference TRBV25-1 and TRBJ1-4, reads EADIYQTPRYLVIGTGKKITLECSQTMGHDKMYWYQQDPGMELHLIHYSYGVNSTEKGDLSSESTVSRIRTEHFPLTLESARPSHTSQYLCASLSGVGATNEKLFFGSGTQLSVL.

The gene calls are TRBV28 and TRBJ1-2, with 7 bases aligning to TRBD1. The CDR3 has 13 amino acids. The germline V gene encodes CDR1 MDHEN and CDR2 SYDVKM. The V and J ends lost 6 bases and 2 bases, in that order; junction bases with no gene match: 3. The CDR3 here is CASSEGQNYGYTF. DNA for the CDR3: TGTGCCAGCAGCGAGGGACAGAACTATGGCTACACCTTC.

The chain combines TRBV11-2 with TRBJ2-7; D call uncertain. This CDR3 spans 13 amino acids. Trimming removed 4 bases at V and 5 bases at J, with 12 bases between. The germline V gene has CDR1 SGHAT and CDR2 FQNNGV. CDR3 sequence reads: CASSYGFPNEQYF. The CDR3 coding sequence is TGTGCCAGCAGCTATGGATTTCCTAACGAGCAGTACTTC.

CDR3 in amino acids: CASSQDRAVGELFF. CDR3 DNA sequence: TGCGCCAGCAGCCAAGATAGAGCGGTCGGGGAGCTGTTTTTT. J is TRBJ2-2 and V is TRBV4-3; tentative D call: TRBD2 (5 bases). Trimming stripped 0 bases from V and 7 bases from J, with 9 bases between. CDR1 is LGHNA and CDR2 is YSLEER in the germline V gene. This CDR3 is built from 14 residues.

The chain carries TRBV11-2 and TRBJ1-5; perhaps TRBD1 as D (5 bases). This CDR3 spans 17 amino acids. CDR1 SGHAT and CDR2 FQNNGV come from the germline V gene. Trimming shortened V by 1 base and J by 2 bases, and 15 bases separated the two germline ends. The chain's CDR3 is CASSLGRSGAGNQPQHF. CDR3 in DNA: TGTGCCAGCAGCTTAGGAAGGAGTGGGGCTGGCAATCAGCCCCAGCATTTT.

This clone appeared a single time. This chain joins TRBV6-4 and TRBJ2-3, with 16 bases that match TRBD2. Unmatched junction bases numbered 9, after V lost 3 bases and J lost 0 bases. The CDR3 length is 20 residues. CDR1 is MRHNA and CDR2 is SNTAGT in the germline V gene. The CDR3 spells CASSESTGTSGGGSTDTQYF. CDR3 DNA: TGTGCCAGCAGTGAGAGCACCGGGACTAGCGGGGGGGGAAGCACAGATACGCAGTATTTT.

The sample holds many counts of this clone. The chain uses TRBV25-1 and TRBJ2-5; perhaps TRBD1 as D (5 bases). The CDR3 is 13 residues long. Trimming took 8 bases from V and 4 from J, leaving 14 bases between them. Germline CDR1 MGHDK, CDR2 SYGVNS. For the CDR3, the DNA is TGTGCCAGCGGATCAGGGATGGGAGAGACCCAGTACTTC. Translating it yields CASGSGMGETQYF.

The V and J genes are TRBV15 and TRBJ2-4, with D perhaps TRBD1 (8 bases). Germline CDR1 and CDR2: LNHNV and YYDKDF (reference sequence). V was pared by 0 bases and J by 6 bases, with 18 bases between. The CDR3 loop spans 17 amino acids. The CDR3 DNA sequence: TGTGCCACCAGCAGAGATCGAGGACAGGGAGGGGGAAACATTCAGTACTTC. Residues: CATSRDRGQGGGNIQYF.

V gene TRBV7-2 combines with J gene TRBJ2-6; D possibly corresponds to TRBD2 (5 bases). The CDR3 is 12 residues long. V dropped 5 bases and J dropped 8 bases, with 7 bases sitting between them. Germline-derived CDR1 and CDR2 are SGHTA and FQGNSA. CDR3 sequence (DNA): TGTGCCAGCAGCCCCGGGACCAACGTCCTGACTTTC. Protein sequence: CASSPGTNVLTF.

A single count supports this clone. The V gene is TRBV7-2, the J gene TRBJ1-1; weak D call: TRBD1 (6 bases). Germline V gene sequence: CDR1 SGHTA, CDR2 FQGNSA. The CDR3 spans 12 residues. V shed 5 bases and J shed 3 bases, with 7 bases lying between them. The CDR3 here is CASSRQDTEAFF. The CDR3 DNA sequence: TGTGCCAGCAGCAGACAGGACACTGAAGCTTTCTTT.

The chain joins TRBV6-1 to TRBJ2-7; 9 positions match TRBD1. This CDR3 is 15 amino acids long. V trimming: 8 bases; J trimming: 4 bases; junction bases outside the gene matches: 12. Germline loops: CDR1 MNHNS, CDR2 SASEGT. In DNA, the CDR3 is TGTGCCAGCCGCCTCGAACAGGGGGCTTCGTACGAGCAGTACTTC. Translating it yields CASRLEQGASYEQYF.

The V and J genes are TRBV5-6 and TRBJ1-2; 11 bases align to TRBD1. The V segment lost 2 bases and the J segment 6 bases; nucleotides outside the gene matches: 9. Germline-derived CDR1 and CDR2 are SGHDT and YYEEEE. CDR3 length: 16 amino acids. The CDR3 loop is CASSFLGQGAMDGYTF. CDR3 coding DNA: TGTGCCAGCAGCTTCCTTGGACAGGGGGCTATGGATGGCTACACCTTC.

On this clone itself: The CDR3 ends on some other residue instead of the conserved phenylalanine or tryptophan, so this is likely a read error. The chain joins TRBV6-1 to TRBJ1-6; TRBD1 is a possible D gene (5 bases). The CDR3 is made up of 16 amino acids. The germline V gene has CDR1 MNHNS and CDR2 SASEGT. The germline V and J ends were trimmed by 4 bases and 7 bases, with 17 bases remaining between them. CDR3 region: CASSGLSGTANSPLHL. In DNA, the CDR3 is TGTGCCAGCAGTGGCCTATCCGGGACGGCGAATTCACCCCTCCACCTT.

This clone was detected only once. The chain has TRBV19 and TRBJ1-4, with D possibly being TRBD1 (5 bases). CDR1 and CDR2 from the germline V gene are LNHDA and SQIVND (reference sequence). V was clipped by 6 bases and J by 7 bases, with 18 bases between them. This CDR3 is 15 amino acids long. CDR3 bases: TGTGCCAGTAGGAGGGCCCCCGGGGCCCTTGAAAAACTGTTTTTT. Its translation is CASRRAPGALEKLFF. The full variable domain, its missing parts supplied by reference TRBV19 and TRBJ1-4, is DGGITQSPKYLFRKEGQNVTLSCEQNLNHDAMYWYRQDPGQGLRLIYYSQIVNDFQKGDIAEGYSVSREKKESFPLTVTSAQKNPTAFYLCASRRAPGALEKLFFGSGTQLSVL.

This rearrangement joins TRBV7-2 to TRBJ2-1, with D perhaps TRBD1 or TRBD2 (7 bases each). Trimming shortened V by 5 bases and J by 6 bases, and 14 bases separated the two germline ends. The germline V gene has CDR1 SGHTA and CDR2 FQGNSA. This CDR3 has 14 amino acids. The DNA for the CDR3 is TGTGCCAGCAGCGCAGGGGGGGTAGCCAATGAGCAGTTCTTC. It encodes CASSAGGVANEQFF.

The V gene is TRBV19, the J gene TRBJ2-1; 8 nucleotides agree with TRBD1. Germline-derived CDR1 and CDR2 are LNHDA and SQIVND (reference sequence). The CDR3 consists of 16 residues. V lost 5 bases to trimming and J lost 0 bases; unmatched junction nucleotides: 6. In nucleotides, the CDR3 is TGTGCCAGTAGTGCTTTAACAGGGGGCTCCTACAATGAGCAGTTCTTC. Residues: CASSALTGGSYNEQFF.

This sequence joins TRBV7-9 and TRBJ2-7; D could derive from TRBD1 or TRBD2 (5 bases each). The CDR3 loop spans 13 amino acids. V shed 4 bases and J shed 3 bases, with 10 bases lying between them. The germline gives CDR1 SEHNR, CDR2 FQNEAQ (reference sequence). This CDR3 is CASSSRGLYEQYF. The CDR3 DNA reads TGTGCCAGCAGCTCACGGGGCCTCTACGAGCAGTACTTC.

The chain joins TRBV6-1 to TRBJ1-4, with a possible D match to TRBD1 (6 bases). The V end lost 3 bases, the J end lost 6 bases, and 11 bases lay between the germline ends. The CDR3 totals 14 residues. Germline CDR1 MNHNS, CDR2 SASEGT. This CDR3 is CASSDRGLDEKLFF. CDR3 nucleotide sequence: TGTGCCAGCAGTGACAGGGGTCTTGATGAAAAACTGTTTTTT.

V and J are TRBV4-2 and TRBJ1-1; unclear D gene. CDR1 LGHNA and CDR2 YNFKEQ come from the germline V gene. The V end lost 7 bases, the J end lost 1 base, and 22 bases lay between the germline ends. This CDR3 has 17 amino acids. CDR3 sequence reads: CASKPPSRAGRNTEAFF. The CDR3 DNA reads TGTGCCAGCAAGCCCCCATCACGGGCAGGACGGAACACTGAAGCTTTCTTT.